This T cell receptor (beta chain) emerged from a study of blood T cell repertoires in COVID-19. Original processing notes: By means of reference gene primer amplification, nucleated cell counts were estimated. Sequencing used immunoSEQ multiplex PCR; TCRdb keeps in-frame clones, though not all of them. V, J and clone size reflect that table, while D and trimming were determined from the DNA. The repertoire includes around 360,000 clones, roughly 90% of them detected once, and roughly 3% sits in the top ten. Donors were grouped by their self-reported clinical history. Resolution of symptoms, clearance, or two negative PCRs was present in recovered Cohort 3 donors. Germline assignment: CDR1 SNHLY and CDR2 FYNNEI. The V gene end was trimmed by 6 bases and the J gene end by 5 bases; junction bases not matched to a gene: 8. CDR3 length equals 15 residues.

This TCR came from a woman in her twenties or thirties who had recovered from COVID-19. This sequence joins TRBV2 and TRBJ1-5, with 9 bases lining up with TRBD1. The specimen was PBMCs or T cells enriched from blood (not recorded which). Here the CDR3 DNA reads TGTGCCAGCAGAGCACCGGGACAGGGCGATCAGCCCCAGCATTTT. This translates into CASRAPGQGDQPQHF.